This is a list of T cell receptor beta chains from one sample in a study of T-cell reconstitution after alpha-beta-depleted transplantation in children. TCRdb independently ran MiXCR on the PCR reads; one entry per CDR3 protein. The profile shows 600,000 to 700,000 distinct CDR3 sequences, roughly 15% of them singletons. Source: PBMCs from the stem cell graft donor, taken from the stem cell graft. The receptors shown here come from a human donor who donated a stem cell graft to a child with acute myeloid leukemia. The CDR3 runs from the conserved cysteine through the conserved F or W. The D gene is left open where the match is weak. Clone size, where shown, is once, few, many, or a class for clones that have expanded.

V gene: TRBV10-3; clone size: few; J gene: TRBJ1-3; D gene: TRBD1; CDR3 DNA: TGTGCCATCAGTTCGACAGGGGGTAACTCTGGAAACACCATATATTTT; CDR3 protein: CAISSTGGNSGNTIYF
V gene: TRBV13; clone size: -; J gene: TRBJ2-2; D gene: -; CDR3 DNA: TGTGCCAGCAGCTTAGGAATAAGGACGAACACCGGGGAGCTGTTTTTT; CDR3 protein: CASSLGIRTNTGELFF
V gene: TRBV29-1; clone size: many; J gene: TRBJ1-1; D gene: TRBD1; CDR3 DNA: TGCAGCGCCTGGACAGGGGGTAGAGAAGCTTTCTTT; CDR3 protein: CSAWTGGREAFF
V gene: TRBV20-1; clone size: many; J gene: TRBJ1-1; D gene: -; CDR3 DNA: TGCAGTGCTCCCCGGCGGGGGAACACTGAAGCTTTCTTT; CDR3 protein: CSAPRRGNTEAFF
V gene: TRBV4-1; clone size: -; J gene: TRBJ2-7; D gene: TRBD2; CDR3 DNA: TGCGCCAGCAGCCCTAGCGGGGGGGTTAGCGAGCAGTACTTC; CDR3 protein: CASSPSGGVSEQYF
V gene: TRBV29-1; clone size: -; J gene: TRBJ2-7; D gene: TRBD1; CDR3 DNA: TGCAGCGCCACCGGGACAGTCTACGAGCAGTACTTC; CDR3 protein: CSATGTVYEQYF
V gene: TRBV7-9; clone size: -; J gene: TRBJ1-1; D gene: -; CDR3 DNA: TGTGCCAGCAGCCCCTCTATCGTTGGCACTGAAGCTTTCTTT; CDR3 protein: CASSPSIVGTEAFF
V gene: TRBV10-3; clone size: -; J gene: TRBJ2-5; D gene: TRBD1; CDR3 DNA: TGTGCCATCAGTGGACAGGGGGCTGTGAGCGGACAAGAGACCCAGTACTTC; CDR3 protein: CAISGQGAVSGQETQYF
V gene: TRBV29-1; clone size: many; J gene: TRBJ1-3; D gene: -; CDR3 DNA: TGCAGCGTTGGGACAAACTCTGGAAACACCATATATTTT; CDR3 protein: CSVGTNSGNTIYF
V gene: TRBV28; clone size: -; J gene: TRBJ1-4; D gene: TRBD1; CDR3 DNA: TGTGCCAGCAGCGACAGGGCCGAAGCTGGAAAACTGTTTTTT; CDR3 protein: CASSDRAEAGKLFF
V gene: TRBV20-1; clone size: many; J gene: TRBJ1-1; D gene: -; CDR3 DNA: TGCAGTGCTGTGACGAACACTGAAGCTTTCTTT; CDR3 protein: CSAVTNTEAFF
V gene: TRBV20-1; clone size: -; J gene: TRBJ2-1; D gene: -; CDR3 DNA: TGCAGTGCTAGGGTTACAGGTTCGAGGGGATACAATGAGCAGTTCTTC; CDR3 protein: CSARVTGSRGYNEQFF
V gene: TRBV15; clone size: many; J gene: TRBJ1-4; D gene: TRBD1; CDR3 DNA: TGTGCCACCAGCAAGGACAGGGGCCATTTTCTGGTGAATGAAAAACTGTTTTTT; CDR3 protein: CATSKDRGHFLVNEKLFF
V gene: TRBV7-9; clone size: -; J gene: TRBJ2-1; D gene: -; CDR3 DNA: TGTGCCAGCAAGCGACAGGACTACAATGAGCAGTTCTTC; CDR3 protein: CASKRQDYNEQFF
V gene: TRBV11-2; clone size: few; J gene: TRBJ1-6; D gene: -; CDR3 DNA: TGTGCCAGCAGCGCCGAAAACACCTATAATTCACCCCTCCACTTT; CDR3 protein: CASSAENTYNSPLHF
V gene: TRBV27; clone size: many; J gene: TRBJ2-4; D gene: -; CDR3 DNA: TGTGCCAGCAGTTTATCAGAAGAGGACATTCAGTACTTC; CDR3 protein: CASSLSEEDIQYF
V gene: TRBV12-3/TRBV12-4; clone size: -; J gene: TRBJ2-5; D gene: -; CDR3 DNA: TGTGCCAGCAGGACCCTGGGCTTTCAAGAGACCCAGTACTTC; CDR3 protein: CASRTLGFQETQYF
V gene: TRBV20-1; clone size: many; J gene: TRBJ1-4; D gene: -; CDR3 DNA: TGCAGTGCGCGAAGAGCAAGAGCAACTAATGAAAAACTGTTTTTT; CDR3 protein: CSARRARATNEKLFF
V gene: TRBV20-1; clone size: -; J gene: TRBJ1-4; D gene: TRBD1; CDR3 DNA: TGCAGTGCTCGACAGGGGGCCACTAATCAAAAACTGTTTTTT; CDR3 protein: CSARQGATNQKLFF
V gene: TRBV5-6; clone size: few; J gene: TRBJ2-1; D gene: -; CDR3 DNA: TGTGCCAGCAGCCCAGAAGAGTATGGCCTGAGCTCCTACAATGAGCAGTTCTTC; CDR3 protein: CASSPEEYGLSSYNEQFF
V gene: TRBV20-1; clone size: few; J gene: TRBJ2-2; D gene: -; CDR3 DNA: TGCAGTGCTTCCCCGGCGGGGTCGGCCGGGGAGCTGTTTTTT; CDR3 protein: CSASPAGSAGELFF
V gene: TRBV4-1; clone size: -; J gene: TRBJ1-6; D gene: -; CDR3 DNA: TGCGCCAGCAGCCAAGAAGGGCCCCTCCACTTT; CDR3 protein: CASSQEGPLHF
V gene: TRBV25-1; clone size: many; J gene: TRBJ2-5; D gene: -; CDR3 DNA: TGTGCCAGCAGTGAAGGGGGAGGAGAGACCCAGTACTTC; CDR3 protein: CASSEGGGETQYF
V gene: TRBV24-1; clone size: -; J gene: TRBJ2-3; D gene: TRBD2; CDR3 DNA: TGTGCCACCAGTGACTCACGCGGGGGGACGCAAGATACGCAGTATTTT; CDR3 protein: CATSDSRGGTQDTQYF
V gene: TRBV13; clone size: many; J gene: TRBJ1-1; D gene: TRBD1; CDR3 DNA: TGTGCCAGCAGCTCGGGAAACAGGGGCACTGAAGCTTTCTTT; CDR3 protein: CASSSGNRGTEAFF
V gene: TRBV5-5; clone size: few; J gene: TRBJ2-2; D gene: TRBD1; CDR3 DNA: TGTGCCAGCAGTCGCCAGGGGGCCGTTTCTGGGGAGCTGTTTTTT; CDR3 protein: CASSRQGAVSGELFF
V gene: TRBV7-9; clone size: -; J gene: TRBJ2-5; D gene: -; CDR3 DNA: TGTGCCAGCAGCTTAGCGCTATCCGAGTTAGAGACCCAGTACTTC; CDR3 protein: CASSLALSELETQYF
V gene: TRBV7-2; clone size: few; J gene: TRBJ2-1; D gene: -; CDR3 DNA: TGTGCCAGCAGGGGCCCGGGACTCCGCAATGAGCAGTTCTTC; CDR3 protein: CASRGPGLRNEQFF
V gene: TRBV5-1; clone size: -; J gene: TRBJ2-4; D gene: -; CDR3 DNA: TGCGCCAGCAGCTTGGGGAGACAGCCCCAAAACATTCAGTACTTC; CDR3 protein: CASSLGRQPQNIQYF
V gene: TRBV18; clone size: few; J gene: TRBJ1-4; D gene: -; CDR3 DNA: TGTGCCAGCTCACCTGAAGTAGGGCAGGGGTCGAATGAAAAACTGTTTTTT; CDR3 protein: CASSPEVGQGSNEKLFF
V gene: TRBV20-1; clone size: -; J gene: TRBJ2-5; D gene: -; CDR3 DNA: TGCAGTTCGGGGAGTGGGGAGACCCAGTACTTC; CDR3 protein: CSSGSGETQYF
V gene: TRBV20-1; clone size: many; J gene: TRBJ1-5; D gene: -; CDR3 DNA: TGCAGTGCTAGAGACCGGACCGCCCAGCATTTT; CDR3 protein: CSARDRTAQHF
V gene: TRBV5-1; clone size: few; J gene: TRBJ2-1; D gene: -; CDR3 DNA: TGCGCCAGCAGCCTGACGACCGGACGGTTGAGCTCCTACAATGAGCAGTTCTTC; CDR3 protein: CASSLTTGRLSSYNEQFF
V gene: TRBV7-9; clone size: -; J gene: TRBJ1-1; D gene: -; CDR3 DNA: TGTGCCAGCAGCTTAGTCGATGCAAACCTGGGGAACACTGAAGCTTTCTTT; CDR3 protein: CASSLVDANLGNTEAFF
V gene: TRBV20-1; clone size: few; J gene: TRBJ2-7; D gene: TRBD1; CDR3 DNA: TGCAGTGCTAGAGATTCGGGACAGGGAACCTACGAGCAGTACTTC; CDR3 protein: CSARDSGQGTYEQYF
V gene: TRBV3-1; clone size: -; J gene: TRBJ1-5; D gene: -; CDR3 DNA: TGTGCCAGCAGCCATAGGTCGGGGGTTAATCAGCCCCAGCATTTT; CDR3 protein: CASSHRSGVNQPQHF
V gene: TRBV20-1; clone size: many; J gene: TRBJ2-3; D gene: TRBD2; CDR3 DNA: TGCAGTGCTAGATGGGGACTAGACACAGATACGCAGTATTTT; CDR3 protein: CSARWGLDTDTQYF
V gene: TRBV7-2; clone size: few; J gene: TRBJ1-5; D gene: -; CDR3 DNA: TGTGCCAGCAGCTTAGGTGCTCCGGGACAAAGCAATCAGCCCCAGCATTTT; CDR3 protein: CASSLGAPGQSNQPQHF
V gene: TRBV11-2; clone size: many; J gene: TRBJ2-7; D gene: -; CDR3 DNA: TGTGCCAGCAGCCCTAGAGGGCTACCGGGGGGCTCGACCTACGAGCAGTACTTC; CDR3 protein: CASSPRGLPGGSTYEQYF
V gene: TRBV5-1; clone size: few; J gene: TRBJ2-3; D gene: TRBD2; CDR3 DNA: TGCGCCAGCAGCTCGAGCGGGGCCGCAAGAGATACGCAGTATTTT; CDR3 protein: CASSSSGAARDTQYF
V gene: TRBV4-3; clone size: few; J gene: TRBJ2-6; D gene: TRBD2; CDR3 DNA: TGCGCCAGCAGCCAGGGGGGAGGGAATGGGGCCAACGTCCTGACTTTC; CDR3 protein: CASSQGGGNGANVLTF
V gene: TRBV11-1; clone size: -; J gene: TRBJ2-1; D gene: TRBD1; CDR3 DNA: TGTGCCAGCAGCTTAGCCGACAGGGGGCTTCCCCGGCAGTTCTTC; CDR3 protein: CASSLADRGLPRQFF
V gene: TRBV4-1; clone size: few; J gene: TRBJ2-2; D gene: -; CDR3 DNA: TGCGCCAGCAGCCGGCACGTTGAAACCGGGGAGCTGTTTTTT; CDR3 protein: CASSRHVETGELFF
V gene: TRBV20-1; clone size: many; J gene: TRBJ1-1; D gene: -; CDR3 DNA: TGCAGTGCTCCAAATCAGGAACGGGAGAACACTGAAGCTTTCTTT; CDR3 protein: CSAPNQERENTEAFF
V gene: TRBV15; clone size: many; J gene: TRBJ2-1; D gene: TRBD1; CDR3 DNA: TGTGCCACCAGCAGAGATCAAATGGACAGGGGGGATGAGCAGTTCTTC; CDR3 protein: CATSRDQMDRGDEQFF
V gene: TRBV29-1; clone size: many; J gene: TRBJ2-5; D gene: -; CDR3 DNA: TGCAGCGGCAAGAGAGTGTGGGAGACCCAGTACTTC; CDR3 protein: CSGKRVWETQYF
V gene: TRBV19; clone size: -; J gene: TRBJ1-6; D gene: -; CDR3 DNA: TGTGCCAGTACCCCTATACTTACAGGGCTCCAAGGAGGATCACCCCTCCACTTT; CDR3 protein: CASTPILTGLQGGSPLHF
V gene: TRBV12-3/TRBV12-4; clone size: many; J gene: TRBJ2-4; D gene: -; CDR3 DNA: TGTGCCAGCAGTCATAGGACGTTAGCCAAAAACATTCAGTACTTC; CDR3 protein: CASSHRTLAKNIQYF
V gene: TRBV5-5; clone size: many; J gene: TRBJ1-5; D gene: -; CDR3 DNA: TGTGCCAGCAGCTTGATCTCCACGGCACAGCCCCAGCATTTT; CDR3 protein: CASSLISTAQPQHF